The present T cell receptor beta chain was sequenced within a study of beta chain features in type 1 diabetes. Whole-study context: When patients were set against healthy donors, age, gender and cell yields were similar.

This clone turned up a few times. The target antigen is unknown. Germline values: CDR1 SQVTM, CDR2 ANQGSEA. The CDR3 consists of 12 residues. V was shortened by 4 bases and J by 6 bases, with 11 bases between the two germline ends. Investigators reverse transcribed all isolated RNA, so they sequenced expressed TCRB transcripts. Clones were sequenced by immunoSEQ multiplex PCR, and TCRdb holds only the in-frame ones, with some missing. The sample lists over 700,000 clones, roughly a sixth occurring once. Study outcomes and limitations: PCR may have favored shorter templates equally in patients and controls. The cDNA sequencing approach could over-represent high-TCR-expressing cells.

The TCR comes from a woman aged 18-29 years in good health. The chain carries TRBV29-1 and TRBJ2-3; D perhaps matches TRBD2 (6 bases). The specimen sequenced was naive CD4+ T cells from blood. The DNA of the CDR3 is TGCAGCGTTGGAGGAGGGGTGGATACGCAGTATTTT. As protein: CSVGGGVDTQYF.